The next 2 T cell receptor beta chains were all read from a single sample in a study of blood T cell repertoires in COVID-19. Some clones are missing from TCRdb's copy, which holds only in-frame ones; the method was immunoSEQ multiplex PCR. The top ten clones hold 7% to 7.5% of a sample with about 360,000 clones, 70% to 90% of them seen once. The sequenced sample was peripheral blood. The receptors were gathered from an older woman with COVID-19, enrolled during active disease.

The CDR3 DNA follows: TGTGCTAGTGGTTTGGACAGTTACAATGAGCAGTTCTTC. It translates to CASGLDSYNEQFF. The rearrangement links TRBV12-5 to TRBJ2-1; D ambiguous. V was pared by 1 base and J by 4 bases, with 5 bases between. The CDR3 length is 13 residues. Germline V gene data show CDR1 as LGHNT and CDR2 as FRNRAP.

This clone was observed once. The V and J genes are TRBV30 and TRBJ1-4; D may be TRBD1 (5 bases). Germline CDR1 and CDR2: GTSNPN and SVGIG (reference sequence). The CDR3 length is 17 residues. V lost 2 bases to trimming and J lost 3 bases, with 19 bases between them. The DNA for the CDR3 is TGTGCCTGGAGTCCAGGGCCTCCCGGTCGGCCTAATGAAAAACTGTTTTTT. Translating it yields CAWSPGPPGRPNEKLFF.